This note documents a single T cell receptor beta chain sequence. Trimming pared 6 bases from V and 2 bases from J, leaving 20 bases between. CDR3 size: 17 residues. CDR1 and CDR2 from the germline V gene are SGHRS and YFSETQ. Profiling relied on immunoSEQ multiplex PCR, and the TCRdb table lists in-frame clones only, not all of them. The sample lists about 70,000 clones; 80% to 90% were seen once. This sample is drawn from a study of OX40 agonist ivuxolimab in advanced cancers. Study context: Given to patients was ivuxolimab, an agonistic anti-OX40 (CD134) antibody. Partial responses occurred in Three dose-escalation patients, one with hepatocellular carcinoma and two with cutaneous melanoma.

The genes are TRBV5-1 and TRBJ2-2; possible D gene TRBD2, 6 bases. This TCR was recovered from an adult with an advanced solid tumor such as melanoma, head and neck, liver or kidney cancer. The sample consisted of CD4+ or CD8+ T cells sorted from blood, taken in a trial of the OX40 agonist ivuxolimab. The CDR3 protein is CASTFHAGTRNTGELFF. As DNA, the CDR3 is TGCGCCAGCACCTTTCACGCCGGGACTCGAAACACCGGGGAGCTGTTTTTT. Filled out from reference TRBV5-1 and TRBJ2-2, the complete variable domain reads KAGVTQTPRYLIKTRGQQVTLSCSPISGHRSVSWYQQTPGQGLQFLFEYFSETQRNKGNFPGRFSGRQFSNSRSEMNVSTLELGDSALYLCASTFHAGTRNTGELFFGEGSRLTVL.